These 20 T cell receptor beta chains came from one sample sequenced in a study of shared clonotypes between healthy human individuals. This table comes from immunoSEQ multiplex PCR, and its TCRdb copy is limited to in-frame clones, with some not included. The sample lists around 940,000 clones, approximately 80% occurring once. Sequences were obtained from memory CD4+ T cells sorted from blood. Subset described: CD45RA-negative fraction. The source is a man aged 18 to 29 in good health.

This clone has only a few counts. The chain couples TRBV30 to TRBJ1-6; 7 bases are shared with TRBD1. The CDR3 has 15 amino acids. Germline V gives CDR1 GTSNPN, CDR2 SVGIG (reference sequence). V lost 4 bases and J lost 3; bases outside the gene matches: 6. The CDR3 nucleotides are TGTGCCTGGACCCCACAGGGGCTCTATAATTCACCCCTCCACTTT. It is translated as CAWTPQGLYNSPLHF.

The chain has TRBV6-6 and TRBJ1-1; D call uncertain. Germline V gene data show CDR1 as MNHNY and CDR2 as SVGAGI (reference sequence). Trimming took off 2 bases at V and 0 bases at J, with 7 bases between the two ends. CDR3 length equals 14 residues. As DNA, the CDR3 is TGTGCCAGCAGTTACGCTGCAGTGAACACTGAAGCTTTCTTT. Translated, it gives CASSYAAVNTEAFF.

The gene calls are TRBV6-5 and TRBJ2-1; 11 nucleotides match TRBD2. Germline CDR1 and CDR2: MNHEY and SVGAGI. The CDR3 loop spans 15 amino acids. With V trimmed by 2 bases and J by 6 bases, 3 bases remained unmatched. The CDR3 here is CASSYKGLAVNEQFF. CDR3 coding DNA: TGTGCCAGCAGTTACAAGGGACTAGCGGTCAATGAGCAGTTCTTC.

This clone was found a few times. The chain couples TRBV5-1 to TRBJ2-7; 14 nucleotides agree with TRBD2. This CDR3 comprises 17 residues. Germline assignment: CDR1 SGHRS and CDR2 YFSETQ. J gave up 0 bases and V 6 bases, and 8 bases lay outside the gene matches. The CDR3 here is CASTRTSGRLSSYEQYF. The DNA of the CDR3 is TGCGCCAGCACCCGGACTAGCGGGAGGTTGAGCTCCTACGAGCAGTACTTC.

The rearrangement links TRBV5-6 to TRBJ2-5, with a tentative D call TRBD1 (6 bases). The CDR3 runs 15 residues. Deletions cut 3 bases from V and 3 bases from J, with 15 bases between. Per the germline V gene, CDR1 is SGHDT and CDR2 is YYEEEE. This chain's CDR3 is CASSSGQSAKETQYF. CDR3 nucleotides: TGTGCCAGCAGCTCAGGACAGAGTGCAAAAGAGACCCAGTACTTC.

The rearrangement links TRBV5-4 to TRBJ2-7; no firm D call. Deletions cut 5 bases from V and 3 bases from J, with 6 bases between. The CDR3 extends over 11 amino acids. CDR1 is SGHNT and CDR2 is YYREEE in the germline V gene (reference sequence). Here the CDR3 reads CASRERYEQYF. The CDR3 DNA reads TGTGCCAGCAGGGAACGCTACGAGCAGTACTTC. The full variable domain, with the rest looked up from reference TRBV5-4 and TRBJ2-7, is ETGVTQSPTHLIKTRGQQVTLRCSSQSGHNTVSWYQQALGQGPQFIFQYYREEENGRGNFPPRFSGLQFPNYSSELNVNALELDDSALYLCASRERYEQYFGPGTRLTVT.

J is TRBJ1-4 and V is TRBV7-2; perhaps TRBD1 as D (6 bases). CDR3 length equals 12 residues. Germline CDR1 is SGHTA and CDR2 is FQGNSA. V gave up 4 bases and J gave up 13 bases, with 13 bases separating them. DNA of the CDR3: TGTGCCAGCAGCTGGGGCAGGGGAGGACTGTTTTTT. This codes for CASSWGRGGLFF.

The chain carries TRBV5-1 and TRBJ2-1, with D perhaps TRBD1 (5 bases). Germline-derived CDR1 and CDR2 are SGHRS and YFSETQ. The CDR3 length is 13 residues. Trimming left V 0 bases short and J 9 bases short, with 10 bases between. CDR3 DNA: TGCGCCAGCAGCTTGGATCGACAGAGTGAGCAGTTCTTC. Translation: CASSLDRQSEQFF.

This CDR3 is CASHPGQENQETQYF. Written as DNA, the CDR3 is TGTGCCAGCCACCCCGGACAGGAGAACCAAGAGACCCAGTACTTC. The rearrangement links TRBV21-1 to TRBJ2-5; TRBD1, the table's D call, was not compared with the DNA. TRBV21-1 is assigned pseudogene status. The CDR3 totals 15 residues.

This clone was counted a few times. The chain recombines TRBV28 with TRBJ1-3; 10 nucleotides align to TRBD1. In germline, CDR1 is MDHEN, CDR2 SYDVKM. The CDR3 runs to 14 residues. Trimming cost V 6 bases and J 7 bases; bases outside gene matches: 6. The CDR3 is CASSGTGVWNTIYF. CDR3 nucleotides: TGTGCCAGCAGCGGGACAGGGGTTTGGAACACCATATATTTT.

The chain recombines TRBV18 with TRBJ1-5; D is uncertain. The germline gives CDR1 KGHSH, CDR2 LQKENI. This CDR3 spans 16 amino acids. With 3 bases removed from V and 0 bases from J, the gap between germline ends came to 12 bases. CDR3 sequence: CASSPSGVNSNQPQHF. In nucleotides, the CDR3 is TGTGCCAGCTCACCCTCGGGAGTTAATAGCAATCAGCCCCAGCATTTT.

This chain connects TRBV2 to TRBJ2-5, with 7 nucleotides matching TRBD2. The CDR3 has 14 residues. CDR1 SNHLY and CDR2 FYNNEI come from the germline V gene. J lost 2 bases, V lost 2 bases, and 2 bases had no gene match. The CDR3 sequence: CASSEISGQETQYF. The CDR3 region has the DNA TGTGCCAGCAGTGAAATTAGCGGGCAAGAGACCCAGTACTTC.

The V gene is TRBV18, the J gene TRBJ2-3, with D hard to call. The V end lost 2 bases, the J end lost 2 bases, and 14 bases lay between the germline ends. Looked up from germline, CDR1 is KGHSH and CDR2 is LQKENI. The CDR3 consists of 16 residues. CDR3 residues: CASSPTSPAITDTQYF. DNA of the CDR3: TGTGCCAGCTCACCAACAAGTCCCGCGATCACAGATACGCAGTATTTT. The variable domain in full, with the rest retrieved from reference TRBV18 and TRBJ2-3, is NAGVMQNPRHLVRRRGQEARLRCSPMKGHSHVYWYRQLPEEGLKFMVYLQKENIIDESGMPKERFSAEFPKEGPSILRIQQVVRGDSAAYFCASSPTSPAITDTQYFGPGTRLTVL.

Here the CDR3 reads CAHRGIGGYTF. CDR3 sequence (DNA): TGTGCCCACAGGGGGATTGGTGGCTACACCTTC. The V call is TRBV19, the J call TRBJ1-2; 8 bases are a match to TRBD1. The germline V gene has CDR1 LNHDA and CDR2 SQIVND (reference sequence). V lost 11 bases, J lost 7 bases, and 6 bases stayed unmatched. CDR3 length: 11 residues.

This clone was recorded only once. The chain carries TRBV29-1 and TRBJ2-1, with D hard to call. The V gene lost 6 bases and the J gene lost 14 bases, with 17 bases spanning the gap. The CDR3 consists of 11 residues. Germline values: CDR1 SQVTM, CDR2 ANQGSEA. CDR3 region: CSVALGGEKFF. The CDR3 DNA sequence: TGCAGCGTGGCCCTAGGTGGAGAAAAGTTCTTC.

There are a few counts of this clone. The J gene is TRBJ2-1, the V gene TRBV5-1; D is ambiguous. Germline V gene lookup returns CDR1 SGHRS and CDR2 YFSETQ. V was cut by 1 base and J by 6 bases, with 14 bases left in between. The CDR3 is 15 amino acids. In nucleotides, the CDR3 is TGCGCCAGCAGCTTGAGTATCGCGGCAAGCAATGAGCAGTTCTTC. It is translated as CASSLSIAASNEQFF.

This chain links TRBV7-2 with TRBJ1-2; 9 nucleotides agree with TRBD1. With V trimmed by 5 bases and J by 8 bases, 6 bases remained unmatched. This CDR3 region has 13 residues. Per the germline V gene, CDR1 is SGHTA and CDR2 is FQGNSA. Here the CDR3 reads CASSIDRGEGYTF. The CDR3 DNA reads as TGTGCCAGCAGCATCGACAGGGGGGAGGGCTACACCTTC. Together with reference TRBV7-2 and TRBJ1-2, the CDR3 gives the full variable domain: GAGVSQSPSNKVTEKGKDVELRCDPISGHTALYWYRQSLGQGLEFLIYFQGNSAPDKSGLPSDRFSAERTGGSVSTLTIQRTQQEDSAVYLCASSIDRGEGYTFGSGTRLTVV.

The CDR3 DNA follows: TGTGCCACAAGGCCGACCGGACAGATCTCCTACGAGCAGTACTTC. It specifies CATRPTGQISYEQYF. This chain joins TRBV6-6 and TRBJ2-7, with D perhaps matching TRBD1 (6 bases). V lost 10 bases to trimming and J lost 0 bases, with 19 bases between them. The CDR3 runs 15 residues. Germline-derived CDR1 and CDR2 are MNHNY and SVGAGI (reference sequence).

The chain is built from TRBV5-1 and TRBJ2-3; 8 bases fit TRBD2. The V segment lost 3 bases and the J segment 0 bases; nucleotides outside the gene matches: 6. CDR3 length equals 16 residues. The V gene's germline CDR1 is SGHRS and CDR2 YFSETQ. The CDR3 nucleotides are TGCGCCAGCAGCTCGAATAGCGGGACTAGCACAGATACGCAGTATTTT. Translation gives CASSSNSGTSTDTQYF.

Only one count was recorded for this clone. The V gene is TRBV7-2, the J gene TRBJ2-1; D is unresolved. The CDR3 extends over 17 amino acids. Germline-derived CDR1 and CDR2 are SGHTA and FQGNSA. Trimming left V 1 base short and J 4 bases short, with 17 bases between. The CDR3 DNA follows: TGTGCCAGCAGCTTAGTCCGACGGCCCTTGGGTTACAATGAGCAGTTCTTC. Its protein is CASSLVRRPLGYNEQFF. Together with reference TRBV7-2 and TRBJ2-1, the CDR3 gives the full variable domain: GAGVSQSPSNKVTEKGKDVELRCDPISGHTALYWYRQSLGQGLEFLIYFQGNSAPDKSGLPSDRFSAERTGGSVSTLTIQRTQQEDSAVYLCASSLVRRPLGYNEQFFGPGTRLTVL.